This is a list of T cell receptor beta chains from one sample in a study of blood T cell repertoires in COVID-19. Libraries were prepared by immunoSEQ multiplex PCR; TCRdb keeps only in-frame clonotypes and omits some of them. The sample includes more than 95,000 clones, roughly nine tenths of them seen just once. Sample: peripheral blood. The receptors were gathered from a human donor in a cohort sampled during active COVID-19. Both conserved end residues are part of each CDR3. The D gene is left open where the match is weak. Only some rows state a clone size, as once, few, many or a class for expanded clones.

TGTGCCAGTAGTCTCCAACAGGCCACTGAAGCTTTCTTT	CASSLQQATEAFF	NA	TRBJ1-1	TRBV19	NA
TGTGCCAGCAGGTGGACAGGGTTAGCTTTCTTT	CASRWTGLAFF	TRBD1	TRBJ1-1	TRBV9	NA
TGTGCCAGCAGTTCCGCTAGCAGGTTCCGGGAGCTGTTTTTT	CASSSASRFRELFF	NA	TRBJ2-2	TRBV6-5	NA
TGTGCCAGCAGCGTGATGGCTAGCGGTTCCTACGAGCAGTACTTC	CASSVMASGSYEQYF	TRBD2	TRBJ2-7	TRBV9	NA
TGTGCCAGCAAGCAGACCAGGCAGGTGGAGACCCAGTACTTC	CASKQTRQVETQYF	NA	TRBJ2-5	TRBV6-5	NA
TGTGCCAGTAGTATGATACAGGGGACGGGTTACGAGCAGTACTTC	CASSMIQGTGYEQYF	TRBD1	TRBJ2-7	TRBV19	NA
TGCGCCAGCAGAACTAGCGGGAGCATTAGGTACGAGCAGTACTTC	CASRTSGSIRYEQYF	TRBD2	TRBJ2-7	TRBV10-2	NA
TGTGCCAGCAGCTTACAGGGCGGGGGAGCGGGAGGCACAGATACGCAGTATTTT	CASSLQGGGAGGTDTQYF	TRBD2	TRBJ2-3	TRBV11-2	NA
TGTGCCAGCAGCCGACCCGACAGGGGATCGACTGAAGCTTTCTTT	CASSRPDRGSTEAFF	TRBD1	TRBJ1-1	TRBV7-9	NA
TGTGCCAGCAGCTTAAGGCCACGAGGTAGCACAGATACGCAGTATTTT	CASSLRPRGSTDTQYF	NA	TRBJ2-3	TRBV7-2	NA
TGTGCCAGCAAAGACAGGTCTTTGGCTGAAGCTTTCTTT	CASKDRSLAEAFF	NA	TRBJ1-1	TRBV28	many
TGTGCCAGCAGCCCTGACAGGAACTTTACACCCCTCCACTTT	CASSPDRNFTPLHF	NA	TRBJ1-6	TRBV7-2	few
TGTGCCAGCAGCGGCAGGGGCTATGGCTACACCTTC	CASSGRGYGYTF	NA	TRBJ1-2	TRBV5-8	NA
TGTGCCAGCAGTTACAAGGGGCCCACCCCGAACACTGAAGCTTTCTTT	CASSYKGPTPNTEAFF	NA	TRBJ1-1	TRBV6-5	NA
TGTGCCAGCAGGGGACGACCTGCGACAGGGCGGGACGAGCAGTACTTC	CASRGRPATGRDEQYF	TRBD1	TRBJ2-7	TRBV2	NA
TGTGCCAGCAGCCAAGATAGGAGCGGGTTATCCTACGAGCAGTACTTC	CASSQDRSGLSYEQYF	NA	TRBJ2-7	TRBV3-1/TRBV3-2	NA
TGTGCCAGTAGTACGGACAGGGCTGGGGCCAACGTCCTGACTTTC	CASSTDRAGANVLTF	TRBD1	TRBJ2-6	TRBV19	once
TGTGCCAGCAGCCCAATCGGGACAGGGAGATATTCACCCCTCCACTTT	CASSPIGTGRYSPLHF	TRBD1	TRBJ1-6	TRBV3-1/TRBV3-2	NA
TGTGCCAGCAGTGGACAGGGGCTACGATCCGGCTACACCTTC	CASSGQGLRSGYTF	TRBD1	TRBJ1-2	TRBV9	NA
TGTGCCAGCAGCTTGGATCTAGCGCACGAGCAGTACTTC	CASSLDLAHEQYF	NA	TRBJ2-7	TRBV5-5	NA
TGCGCCAGCCGGGTAGAGGGCCTTCCAGATACGCAGTATTTT	CASRVEGLPDTQYF	NA	TRBJ2-3	TRBV5-1	NA
TGTGCCAGCGGCGGGGACGAGGGGACTGAAGCTTTCTTT	CASGGDEGTEAFF	NA	TRBJ1-1	TRBV7-9	NA
TGCAGCACAAGGAAGGGGGGGGGCTCTGAAGCTTTCTTT	CSTRKGGGSEAFF	NA	TRBJ1-1	TRBV29-1	NA
TGTGCCAGCAGCGTAGGATTAGCGGGGAACACCGGGGAGCTGTTTTTT	CASSVGLAGNTGELFF	TRBD2	TRBJ2-2	TRBV9	NA
TGTGCCAGCATCGAACTTACCCACCCTAACACTGAAGCTTTCTTT	CASIELTHPNTEAFF	NA	TRBJ1-1	TRBV9	NA
TGTGCCAGCAGCTTAAGTGGAGCGGGGGGTGGAGAGACCCAGTACTTC	CASSLSGAGGGETQYF	TRBD2	TRBJ2-5	TRBV7-3	NA
TGTGCCAGCAGCTTACAGTATAATACCTACAATGAGCAGTTCTTC	CASSLQYNTYNEQFF	NA	TRBJ2-1	TRBV11-2	NA
TGTGCCTGGAGCGGAGGCGTGGGAAGCGAGCAGTACTTC	CAWSGGVGSEQYF	NA	TRBJ2-7	TRBV30	NA
TGTGCCAGTCAACCCGGGACAGATAATCAGCCCCAGCATTTT	CASQPGTDNQPQHF	TRBD1	TRBJ1-5	TRBV19	NA
TGCGCCAGCAGCCAAGACCGGCAAGGAACAGGGGGTTTCTATGGCTACACCTTC	CASSQDRQGTGGFYGYTF	TRBD1	TRBJ1-2	TRBV4-1	few
TGTGCCAGCAGCGGGGAGGACTCGAACAATGAGCAGTTCTTC	CASSGEDSNNEQFF	NA	TRBJ2-1	TRBV9	once
TGCAGCGAAATGGGGGGTCAAGAGACCCAGTACTTC	CSEMGGQETQYF	NA	TRBJ2-5	TRBV29-1	NA
TGCGCCAGCAGCCATGAGGAGGGGAACTATGGCTACACCTTC	CASSHEEGNYGYTF	NA	TRBJ1-2	TRBV4-1	NA
TGTGCCAGCTCATCCAACTCCGGGACAGGGACCGGCGGCTACACCTTC	CASSSNSGTGTGGYTF	TRBD1	TRBJ1-2	TRBV18	NA
TGTGCCAGCAGCTTTGAGGGGCGGGAGGATACCTACGAGCAGTACTTC	CASSFEGREDTYEQYF	TRBD2	TRBJ2-7	TRBV5-6	NA
TGTGCCAGCAGCTTAGTCGGCGGGAGGATGGGTACGAATGAGCAGTTCTTC	CASSLVGGRMGTNEQFF	TRBD2	TRBJ2-1	TRBV11-2	NA
TGTGCCCCCCCGTGGGAGTGTCCCTACGAGCAGTACTTC	CAPPWECPYEQYF	NA	TRBJ2-7	TRBV9	NA
TGTGCCATCAGTGGGCCGGGACAGGGGTCAGATACGCAGTATTTT	CAISGPGQGSDTQYF	TRBD1	TRBJ2-3	TRBV10-3	NA
TGTGCCAGCAGCCAATCCTTAGCGGGAGTGGGCACAGATACGCAGTATTTT	CASSQSLAGVGTDTQYF	TRBD2	TRBJ2-3	TRBV3-1/TRBV3-2	NA
TGTGCCAGCAGCCAAGATTACCCAGGGGAGCCGGAGACCCAGTACTTC	CASSQDYPGEPETQYF	NA	TRBJ2-5	TRBV14	NA
TGTGCCAGCAGCCCCCTCGGACAGTACCAAGAGACCCAGTACTTC	CASSPLGQYQETQYF	NA	TRBJ2-5	TRBV11-2	NA
TGTGCCAGCAGCTCCGAACTTGTGCAGATTAGCGGGAGGGGTTATGAGCAGTTCTTC	CASSSELVQISGRGYEQFF	TRBD2	TRBJ2-1	TRBV7-8	NA
TGTGCCAGCAGCCTCCTTGGTGCAGGGGTTGAGACCCAGTACTTC	CASSLLGAGVETQYF	NA	TRBJ2-5	TRBV3-1/TRBV3-2	NA
TGTGCCAGCAGCACAACTCCGGGACAGGGCGTAACAGATACGCAGTATTTT	CASSTTPGQGVTDTQYF	TRBD1	TRBJ2-3	TRBV13	once
TGTGCCAGCAGCGAGAACCGGGGAATGAACACTGAAGCTTTCTTT	CASSENRGMNTEAFF	NA	TRBJ1-1	TRBV6-5	NA
TGTGCCAGTAGTCCCAGGACTCAGTACCAAGAGACCCAGTACTTC	CASSPRTQYQETQYF	NA	TRBJ2-5	TRBV19	once
TGCGCCAGCAGCCCCCTTGGCAGGGGGTCCTCCTACGAGCAGTACTTC	CASSPLGRGSSYEQYF	TRBD1	TRBJ2-7	TRBV5-1	NA
TGTGCCAGCAGCTCAAGGCGGGGCGTGGCAGATACGCAGTATTTT	CASSSRRGVADTQYF	NA	TRBJ2-3	TRBV11-2	NA
TGTGCCAGCAGGCCGGCGGGGGCAGGCACTGAAGCTTTCTTT	CASRPAGAGTEAFF	NA	TRBJ1-1	TRBV6-5	NA
TGCGCCAGCAGCCATAGCGGGATCGAGGACCAAGAGACCCAGTACTTC	CASSHSGIEDQETQYF	TRBD2	TRBJ2-5	TRBV4-1	once
TGTGCCAGCAGCATACTCCGGGACAACTACGAGCAGTACTTC	CASSILRDNYEQYF	NA	TRBJ2-7	TRBV11-2	NA
TGTGCCAGCAGCCCACAGGGGGCCGGCCTTGATACGCAGTATTTT	CASSPQGAGLDTQYF	TRBD1	TRBJ2-3	TRBV11-3	NA